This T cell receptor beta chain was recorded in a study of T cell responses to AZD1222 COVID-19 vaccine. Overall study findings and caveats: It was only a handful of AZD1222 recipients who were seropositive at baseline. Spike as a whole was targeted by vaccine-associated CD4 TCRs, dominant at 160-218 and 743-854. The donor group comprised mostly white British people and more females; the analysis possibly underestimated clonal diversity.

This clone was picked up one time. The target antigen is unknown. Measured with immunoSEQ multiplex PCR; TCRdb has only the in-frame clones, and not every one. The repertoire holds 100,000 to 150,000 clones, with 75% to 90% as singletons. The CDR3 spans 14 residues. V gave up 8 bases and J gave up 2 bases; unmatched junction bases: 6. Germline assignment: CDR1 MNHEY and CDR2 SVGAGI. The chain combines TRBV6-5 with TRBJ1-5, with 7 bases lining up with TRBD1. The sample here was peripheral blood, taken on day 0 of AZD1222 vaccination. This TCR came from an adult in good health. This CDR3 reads CASQGTARNQPQHF. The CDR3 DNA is TGTGCCAGCCAAGGGACAGCCCGCAATCAGCCCCAGCATTTT.